A single sample is the source of the 14 T cell receptor beta chains below, sequenced in a study of cytomegalovirus exposure and HLA in healthy donors. Amplification used 60 Vbeta primers and 13 Jbeta primers. The assay was immunoSEQ multiplex PCR, and TCRdb's table has in-frame clones only and misses some. This sample contains approximately 38,000 clones. The sample comprised PBMCs. Receptors were obtained from a middle-aged man in good health and CMV-seropositive.

The chain uses TRBV5-1 and TRBJ2-3, with D possibly TRBD1 on 6 matching bases. The CDR3 totals 14 residues. The germline CDR1 and CDR2 sequences are SGHRS and YFSETQ. V was trimmed by 2 bases and J by 4 bases, leaving 11 bases between them. The CDR3, as DNA: TGCGCCAGCAGCTTCACAGGGATGGCAGATACGCAGTATTTT. This gives the protein CASSFTGMADTQYF.

The chain carries TRBV7-9 and TRBJ2-7; 7 bases are a match to TRBD1. Germline-derived CDR1 and CDR2 are SEHNR and FQNEAQ (reference sequence). The CDR3 totals 15 residues. Trimming at V came to 5 bases and at J to 2 bases, leaving 9 bases not matched to a gene. CDR3 nucleotide sequence: TGTGCCAGCAGCCGAGATCCGCAGGGGGCCTACGAGCAGTACTTC. Its protein product is CASSRDPQGAYEQYF.

The chain uses TRBV5-1 and TRBJ2-2; 14 nucleotides align to TRBD2. The CDR3 is made up of 20 amino acids. The V gene end was trimmed by 4 bases and the J gene end by 4 bases; junction bases not matched to a gene: 15. Germline V gene sequence: CDR1 SGHRS, CDR2 YFSETQ. Here the CDR3 reads CASSTGLAGVPGRGTGELFF. The CDR3, as DNA: TGCGCCAGCAGCACGGGACTAGCGGGAGTCCCAGGCCGCGGCACCGGGGAGCTGTTTTTT. Looking up the rest from reference TRBV5-1 and TRBJ2-2 gives the full variable domain: KAGVTQTPRYLIKTRGQQVTLSCSPISGHRSVSWYQQTPGQGLQFLFEYFSETQRNKGNFPGRFSGRQFSNSRSEMNVSTLELGDSALYLCASSTGLAGVPGRGTGELFFGEGSRLTVL.

J is TRBJ1-1 and V is TRBV4-1, with no clear D. Germline lookup yields CDR1 MGHRA and CDR2 YSYEKL. Deletions cut 3 bases from V and 5 bases from J, with 7 bases between. This CDR3 is 12 amino acids long. Here the CDR3 reads CASSQRRTEAFF. CDR3 in DNA: TGCGCCAGCAGCCAGAGGAGGACTGAAGCTTTCTTT.

The J gene is TRBJ2-1, the V gene TRBV19, with TRBD1 as a possible D gene (5 bases). The germline gives CDR1 LNHDA, CDR2 SQIVND (reference sequence). Trimming left V 3 bases short and J 4 bases short, with 13 bases between. This CDR3 comprises 15 residues. CDR3 loop: CASSIDRSQYNEQFF. The CDR3 nucleotides are TGTGCCAGTAGTATCGACAGATCACAGTACAATGAGCAGTTCTTC. Variable domain in full (rest from reference TRBV19 and TRBJ2-1): DGGITQSPKYLFRKEGQNVTLSCEQNLNHDAMYWYRQDPGQGLRLIYYSQIVNDFQKGDIAEGYSVSREKKESFPLTVTSAQKNPTAFYLCASSIDRSQYNEQFFGPGTRLTVL.

The chain joins TRBV7-2 to TRBJ1-1, with no clear D. The CDR3 spans 15 residues. With 1 base removed from V and 0 bases from J, the gap between germline ends came to 9 bases. Germline-derived CDR1 and CDR2 are SGHTA and FQGNSA. The CDR3, as DNA: TGTGCCAGCAGCTTAGAATCTTCGGTGAACACTGAAGCTTTCTTT. Its translation: CASSLESSVNTEAFF.

The rearrangement links TRBV7-2 to TRBJ1-5; TRBD1 matches 7 bases. J was trimmed by 9 bases and V by 0 bases; bases with no gene match: 8. This CDR3 spans 15 amino acids. The germline V gene has CDR1 SGHTA and CDR2 FQGNSA. CDR3 bases: TGTGCCAGCAGCTTAGCCGAGCAGGGGGGCACGCCCCAGCATTTT. It specifies CASSLAEQGGTPQHF.

This chain uses TRBV7-7 with TRBJ1-5, with 7 bases that match TRBD1. Germline lookup yields CDR1 SSHAT and CDR2 FNYEAQ (reference sequence). This CDR3 is built from 14 residues. Here the CDR3 DNA reads TGTGCTAGCGGGGGACAGCTTAGCAATCAGCCCCAGCATTTT. Residues: CASGGQLSNQPQHF.

The gene calls are TRBV27 and TRBJ2-7, with 8 bases lining up with TRBD1. Germline assignment: CDR1 MNHEY and CDR2 SMNVEV (reference sequence). Trimming removed 2 bases from V and 3 bases from J; junction bases left unmatched: 3. The CDR3 extends over 14 amino acids. The CDR3 DNA reads as TGTGCCAGCAGTTTACAGGGGGCATTCTACGAGCAGTACTTC. Translated, it gives CASSLQGAFYEQYF.

The V and J genes are TRBV7-2 and TRBJ2-1; tentatively, D is TRBD1 (5 bases). CDR1 is SGHTA and CDR2 is FQGNSA in the germline V gene. The V end lost 4 bases, the J end lost 6 bases, and 10 bases lay between the germline ends. CDR3 length equals 13 residues. This CDR3 is CASSSGGANEQFF. Here the CDR3 DNA reads TGTGCCAGCAGCTCCGGTGGGGCCAATGAGCAGTTCTTC.

The chain has TRBV6-5 and TRBJ2-3, with a possible D match to TRBD2 (6 bases). The CDR3 covers 14 residues. CDR1 is MNHEY and CDR2 is SVGAGI in the germline V gene. V shed 5 bases and J shed 5 bases, with 14 bases lying between them. Written as DNA, the CDR3 is TGTGCCAGCAGTCCAGAGCGGGCCGAAGATACGCAGTATTTT. It yields the protein CASSPERAEDTQYF.

The chain uses TRBV11-2 and TRBJ2-1; D is unresolved. V was pared by 5 bases and J by 7 bases, with 15 bases between. Germline V gene data show CDR1 as SGHAT and CDR2 as FQNNGV. The CDR3 runs 14 residues. CDR3 amino acids: CASSLQPPRNEQFF. CDR3 nucleotide sequence: TGTGCCAGCAGCCTTCAGCCCCCGAGGAATGAGCAGTTCTTC.

The genes are TRBV19 and TRBJ1-4, with D maybe TRBD1 (6 bases). The CDR3 is made up of 16 amino acids. V was shortened by 7 bases and J by 8 bases, with 23 bases between the two germline ends. The germline V gene encodes CDR1 LNHDA and CDR2 SQIVND (reference sequence). The CDR3 here is CASTPGAHRAGEKLFF. The DNA for the CDR3 is TGTGCCAGTACCCCCGGGGCCCACAGGGCTGGGGAAAAACTGTTTTTT. The full variable domain, in which reference TRBV19 and TRBJ1-4 provide the parts outside the CDR3, is DGGITQSPKYLFRKEGQNVTLSCEQNLNHDAMYWYRQDPGQGLRLIYYSQIVNDFQKGDIAEGYSVSREKKESFPLTVTSAQKNPTAFYLCASTPGAHRAGEKLFFGSGTQLSVL.

This chain connects TRBV28 to TRBJ1-5; D unclear. Per germline, CDR1 MDHEN and CDR2 SYDVKM. There are 14 residues in the CDR3. Trimming cost V 7 bases and J 2 bases, with 12 bases left between them. CDR3: CASTELFGNQPQHF. The CDR3 nucleotides are TGTGCCAGCACTGAGTTGTTCGGCAATCAGCCCCAGCATTTT.